This T cell receptor beta chain was retrieved from a study of shared clonotypes between healthy human individuals. About this clone itself: What it binds is not known. Its ends do not fully match the called genes, so a read error is possible. The identical CDR3 is also encoded by other nucleotide sequences in the sample.

Naive CD8 cells lacked CD45RO, underwent positive selection for CCR7 and left out terminally differentiated effector memory CD45RA+ cells. TCRdb's copy holds only in-frame clones and misses some; the assay was immunoSEQ multiplex PCR. Of roughly 2,000,000 clones in the sample, around 93% were seen once. Per the germline V gene, CDR1 is SGHAT and CDR2 is FQDESV (reference sequence). This CDR3 contains 13 residues. Whole-study results and caveats: Donor clonotype sharing was expected to depend on sequencing depth. Rarefaction analysis demonstrated incomplete sorted-subset sequencing notwithstanding large depth. Generally, naive subsets came out with larger estimated richness than memory subsets.

The rearrangement joins TRBV11-1 to TRBJ1-1; maybe TRBD1 (5 bases). The sample comprised naive CD8+ T cells from PBMCs. The TCR was taken from a man between 18 and 35 years old in good health. Some clones in this sample may be carry-over from other donors' samples. CDR3: CASSLAGGGEAFF. DNA of the CDR3: TGTGCTAGCAGCTTAGCCGGGGGTGGTGAAGCTTTCTTT.